This TCR beta chain was identified in a study of CD8 T cells in Susac syndrome. In germline, CDR1 is MNHEY, CDR2 SVGEGT. The CDR3 has 18 amino acids. V lost 4 bases, J lost 0 bases, and 9 bases stayed unmatched. With random hexamers, reverse transcription was performed on about 0.5 to 1 ug of RNA. An immunoSEQ multiplex PCR generated amplified TCR beta CDR3 products spanning 54 Vbeta and 13 Jbeta. A single record per CDR3 protein comes from TCRdb applying MiXCR to the immunoSEQ multiplex PCR reads. The repertoire has approximately 160,000 distinct CDR3 sequences, approximately 93% of them found once; the top ten carry roughly 0.1%. The authors carried out high-throughput sequencing of TCR beta. They applied it to CD8+ and CD4+ T cells obtained from blood. In the multiple sclerosis control group, patients were treatment-naive and had stable or active relapsing-remitting disease. FACS was used to enrich TEMRA cells, whereas the CD8+ and CD4+ T cells were obtained by negative isolation.

This chain links TRBV6-2 or TRBV6-3 with TRBJ2-6; 7 bases are shared with TRBD1. This clonotype was sampled from a human donor with multiple sclerosis. The sample comprised CD4+ T cells from PBMCs. CDR3 DNA sequence: TGTGCCAGCAGTTCTTTGACAGGGAGCCTCTCTGGGGCCAACGTCCTGACTTTC. Translated: CASSSLTGSLSGANVLTF.